This TCR beta chain was sequenced during a study of T cell repertoires in cytomegalovirus infection. Whole-study context: Well-studied HLA-B-restricted epitopes and recently identified HLA-C-restricted epitopes of CMV were both used in the study. Indications of both CMV infection and matching HLA type were provided by public TCR beta signatures. Findings and caveats of the study: Public TCR beta family frequency separated CMV-and-HLA carriers, including in an independent cohort. Across the ex vivo response, the dominant clonotypes were HLA-C-restricted CMV-specific TCR beta clonotypes.

TCRdb re-called the reads through MiXCR, storing one row per CDR3 protein. The table has approximately 350,000 distinct CDR3 sequences, around a third seen once. With 4 bases removed from V and 4 bases from J, the gap between germline ends came to 16 bases. This CDR3 is built from 15 residues. Germline loops: CDR1 MNHEY, CDR2 SMNVEV (reference sequence). A note on this clonotype: Antigen: not known.

This clonotype was obtained from a human donor in good health (CMV status not recorded). Some clones in this sample may be carry-over from other donors' samples. The source was cultured PBMCs, collected from culture after CMV antigen stimulation. The rearrangement links TRBV27 to TRBJ1-2; weak D call: TRBD1 (6 bases). The CDR3 DNA reads TGTGCCAGCAGTTCCCTGGCAGGGGTGGGCTATGGCTACACCTTC. The encoded protein is CASSSLAGVGYGYTF.